This TCR beta chain was captured by sequencing in a study of blood T cells in healthy people across ages. At the level of the study: The template switching approach captured approximately one barcoded beta molecule for every two T cells.

The CDR3 runs 14 residues. Germline CDR1 reads MNHEY; CDR2 reads SVGAGI. V shed 3 bases and J 5 bases; nucleotides not matched to a gene: 6. PCR was performed a second time for 7 to 11 cycles using a sample-barcoded 5' primer and a J-beta primer mix. MiXCR was run by TCRdb on the 5' RACE reads, yielding one entry per CDR3 protein. The sample carries about 830,000 distinct CDR3 sequences, around 62% recorded once. This clonotype was detected only a few times. The sequence derives from a man aged 25 to 40 in good health. The sequenced sample was blood. The rearrangement uses TRBV6-5 and TRBJ1-2; 7 nucleotides align to TRBD1. CDR3 DNA sequence: TGTGCCAGCAGTTATGGGCAGGGGGGGTATGGCTACACCTTC. Translation gives CASSYGQGGYGYTF.